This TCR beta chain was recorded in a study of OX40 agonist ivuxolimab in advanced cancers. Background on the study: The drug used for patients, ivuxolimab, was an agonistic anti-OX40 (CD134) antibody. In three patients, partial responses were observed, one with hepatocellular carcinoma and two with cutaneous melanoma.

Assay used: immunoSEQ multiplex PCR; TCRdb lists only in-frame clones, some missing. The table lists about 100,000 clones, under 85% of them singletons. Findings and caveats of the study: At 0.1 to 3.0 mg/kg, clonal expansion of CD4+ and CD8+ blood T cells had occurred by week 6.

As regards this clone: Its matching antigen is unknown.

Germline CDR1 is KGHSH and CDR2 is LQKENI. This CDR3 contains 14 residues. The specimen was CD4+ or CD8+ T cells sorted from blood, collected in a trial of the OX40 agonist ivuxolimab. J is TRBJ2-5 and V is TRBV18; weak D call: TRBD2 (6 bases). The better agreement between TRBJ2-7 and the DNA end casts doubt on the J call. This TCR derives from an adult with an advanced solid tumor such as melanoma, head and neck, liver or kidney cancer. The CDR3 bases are TGTGCCAGCTCACCACTAAGCGGGTCCTACGAGCAGTACTTC. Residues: CASSPLSGSYEQYF.